The 27 T cell receptor beta chains below were found in one sample sequenced in a study of T cells in Graves' hyperthyroidism and ophthalmopathy. Researchers amplified the TCR beta CDR3 regions from RNA transcripts. HTBI primers were employed in a first-round RT-PCR of the TCR CDR3. MiXCR was run by TCRdb on the multiplex PCR reads, yielding one entry per CDR3 protein. Of 500,000 to 600,000 distinct CDR3 sequences listed, around 46% are singletons. Sequencing was performed on peripheral blood or thyroid tissue (not recorded which). The origin of the receptors is a woman aged 18-29 years with Graves' hyperthyroidism.

The sample holds many counts of this clonotype. V usage is TRBV5-1 and J usage is TRBJ2-7; the D is unclear. With 0 bases removed from V and 0 bases from J, the gap between germline ends came to 10 bases. CDR1 SGHRS and CDR2 YFSETQ come from the germline V gene. The CDR3 is 15 amino acids. The CDR3 reads CASSLDVLSSYEQYF. The CDR3 DNA sequence: TGCGCCAGCAGCTTGGATGTTCTTAGCTCCTACGAGCAGTACTTC.

The chain combines TRBV2 with TRBJ1-1, with TRBD1 as a possible D gene (5 bases). The CDR3 has 13 amino acids. The ends were cut back, 6 bases at V and 7 bases at J, with 15 bases in the middle. Germline CDR1 SNHLY, CDR2 FYNNEI. CDR3 sequence reads: CASSRGRGSEAFF. The CDR3 DNA follows: TGTGCCAGCAGCCGGGGGAGGGGCAGTGAAGCTTTCTTT.

This clonotype was detected many times. This chain links TRBV10-3 with TRBJ2-7, with D perhaps matching TRBD2 (6 bases). V lost 2 bases and J 3 bases, leaving 14 bases between the germline ends. Germline assignment: CDR1 ENHRY and CDR2 SYGVKD. The CDR3 length is 15 residues. CDR3 region: CAISEPRGLSYEQYF. The CDR3 bases are TGTGCCATCAGTGAGCCCCGGGGGTTGAGCTACGAGCAGTACTTC.

This CDR3 reads CSVLAPNYGYTIYF. CDR3 nucleotide sequence: TGCAGCGTTTTGGCACCCAACTATGGCTACACCATATATTTT. The chain couples TRBV29-1 to TRBJ1-3, with D unresolved. Germline CDR1 reads SQVTM; CDR2 reads ANQGSEA. V lost 5 bases to trimming and J lost 8 bases, with 19 bases between them. This CDR3 spans 14 amino acids.

The V call is TRBV29-1, the J call TRBJ2-7; possibly TRBD1 or TRBD2 for D (5 bases each). V shed 7 bases and J shed 1 base, with 14 bases lying between them. CDR1 and CDR2 (germline): SQVTM, ANQGSEA. The CDR3 totals 13 residues. CDR3 nucleotide sequence: TGCAGCGCCACTCCGAGGGGTTCCTACGAGCAGTACTTC. This gives the protein CSATPRGSYEQYF.

This chain links TRBV7-3 with TRBJ2-7, with 14 bases lining up with TRBD2. The closer fit of TRBJ2-1 to the DNA end suggests the J call may be wrong. This CDR3 spans 15 amino acids. Germline V gene sequence: CDR1 SGHTA, CDR2 FQGTGA. DNA of the CDR3: TGTGCCAGCAGCCCTGGGACTAGCGGGAGAGGGGAGCAGTTCTTC. Its protein is CASSPGTSGRGEQFF.

This clonotype was detected many times. This CDR3 is CASSFRSEAFF. DNA of the CDR3: TGTGCCAGCAGTTTTCGATCTGAAGCTTTCTTT. J is TRBJ1-1 and V is TRBV12-3 or TRBV12-4; unclear D gene. V shed 3 bases and J shed 6 bases, with 5 bases lying between them. The CDR3 is made up of 11 amino acids.

This clonotype was counted at least ten times. The chain recombines TRBV7-8 with TRBJ1-1; the match to TRBD1 covers 7 bases. Per germline, CDR1 SGHVS and CDR2 FQNEAQ. CDR3 length: 15 amino acids. Losses at the gene ends were 6 bases for V and 1 base for J; bases not matched to a gene: 8. This chain's CDR3 is CASRTVNRGNTEAFF. CDR3 bases: TGTGCCAGCAGGACCGTAAACAGGGGGAACACTGAAGCTTTCTTT.

The sample holds many counts of this clonotype. This sequence joins TRBV20-1 and TRBJ2-7; TRBD1 matches at 7 bases. This CDR3 has 14 amino acids. V lost 1 base to trimming and J lost 4 bases; unmatched junction nucleotides: 7. Germline V CDR1 and CDR2: DFQATT, SNEGSKA (reference sequence). The CDR3 bases are TGCAGTGCTAGAGCATCCGACAGGGTTTACGAGCAGTACTTC. Encoded protein: CSARASDRVYEQYF.

In DNA, the CDR3 is TGTGCCAGCAGATTTAAACTTGGACGGAACAATGAGCAGTTCTTC. Residues: CASRFKLGRNNEQFF. The gene calls are TRBV7-3 and TRBJ2-5; D is unresolved. The J call may not be correct, given that the DNA end is closer to TRBJ2-1. Germline CDR1 is SGHTA and CDR2 is FQGTGA. The CDR3 covers 15 residues.

This clonotype was counted at least ten times. The chain combines TRBV7-9 with TRBJ2-2; D assignment may be TRBD1 or TRBD2 (6 bases each). The germline CDR1 and CDR2 sequences are SEHNR and FQNEAQ (reference sequence). The length of the CDR3 is 16 residues. V dropped 3 bases and J dropped 2 bases, with 13 bases sitting between them. The CDR3 loop reads CASSLKGGPNTGELFF. The CDR3 nucleotides read TGTGCCAGCAGCTTGAAGGGGGGCCCAAACACCGGGGAGCTGTTTTTT.

A single count supports this clonotype. One base away lies a much larger clone, so this may be a sequencing read error. The CDR3 end shows no conserved phenylalanine or tryptophan, and so a read error is likely. The J gene is TRBJ2-6, the V gene TRBV19; D is unresolved. Trimming left V 8 bases short and J 0 bases short, with 8 bases between. The CDR3 has 14 residues. CDR1 and CDR2 from the germline V gene are LNHDA and SQIVND (reference sequence). DNA for the CDR3: TGTGCCAGTGGTTCGGGCTCTGGGGCCAACGTCCTGACTCTC. This sequence encodes CASGSGSGANVLTL.

There are many counts of this clonotype. The chain carries TRBV19 and TRBJ1-1; D is perhaps TRBD1 (6 bases). The germline CDR1 and CDR2 sequences are LNHDA and SQIVND (reference sequence). The V gene lost 7 bases and the J gene lost 0 bases, with 12 bases spanning the gap. CDR3 size: 14 residues. The CDR3 loop is CASKLGQMNTEAFF. Here the CDR3 DNA reads TGTGCCAGTAAACTGGGACAAATGAACACTGAAGCTTTCTTT.

The chain couples TRBV12-3 or TRBV12-4 to TRBJ1-1; no clear D. Trimming pared 7 bases from V and 4 bases from J, leaving 13 bases between. CDR3 size: 13 residues. CDR3 DNA sequence: TGTGCCAGCACCAAGGCCCGTGGCACTGAAGCTTTCTTT. Its translation: CASTKARGTEAFF.

This clonotype occurred many times. The chain joins TRBV7-2 to TRBJ2-2; a possible D gene is TRBD2 (6 bases). Germline CDR1 SGHTA, CDR2 FQGNSA. The CDR3 covers 18 residues. V was clipped by 1 base and J by 0 bases, with 15 bases between them. CDR3 nucleotides: TGTGCCAGCAGCTTAGACTATCTGGCGGGATCGAACACCGGGGAGCTGTTTTTT. Protein product: CASSLDYLAGSNTGELFF.

In nucleotides, the CDR3 is TGTGCCAGCAGCCTCGACGTGGGGGAGCTGTTTTTT. Translated: CASSLDVGELFF. The rearrangement links TRBV7-9 to TRBJ2-2; D remains ambiguous. Germline CDR1 reads SEHNR; CDR2 reads FQNEAQ (reference sequence). V was shortened by 5 bases and J by 8 bases, with 9 bases between the two germline ends. This CDR3 is built from 12 residues.

This clonotype was seen repeatedly, ten times or more. The chain links TRBV6-1 to TRBJ1-1; tentative D call: TRBD1 (5 bases). Trimming cost V 7 bases and J 7 bases, with 10 bases left between them. Per germline, CDR1 MNHNS and CDR2 SASEGT. CDR3 size: 11 residues. CDR3 in amino acids: CASTLTVEAFF. In DNA, the CDR3 is TGTGCCAGCACTTTGACAGTTGAAGCTTTCTTT.

The V gene is TRBV10-3, the J gene TRBJ2-7; D may be TRBD1 (6 bases). V dropped 10 bases and J dropped 2 bases, with 24 bases sitting between them. Germline CDR1 and CDR2: ENHRY and SYGVKD. The length of the CDR3 is 16 residues. CDR3 region: CASSPPGQSFPYEQYF. The CDR3, as DNA: TGTGCCAGCTCACCACCTGGACAGAGTTTTCCCTACGAGCAGTACTTC.

This clonotype was detected a few times. The chain carries TRBV10-3 and TRBJ2-1; 10 bases agree with TRBD2. The CDR3 runs 15 residues. After removal of 5 bases from V and 7 bases from J, the junction contained 8 bases not matched to a gene. Looked up from germline, CDR1 is ENHRY and CDR2 is SYGVKD. The CDR3 sequence: CAISPGSGRVNEQFF. CDR3 nucleotide sequence: TGTGCCATCAGTCCAGGCAGCGGGAGGGTAAATGAGCAGTTCTTC.

The V gene is TRBV29-1, the J gene TRBJ2-7; 10 bases are a match to TRBD2. V was pared by 7 bases and J by 3 bases, with 12 bases of the junction left unmatched. The germline gives CDR1 SQVTM, CDR2 ANQGSEA. The CDR3 is 15 amino acids. DNA for the CDR3: TGCAGCGACCAAGGACTAGCGGTTCAGATCTACGAGCAGTACTTC. As protein: CSDQGLAVQIYEQYF.

This clonotype was recorded many times. V and J are TRBV24-1 and TRBJ2-2; TRBD2 aligns across 9 bases. This CDR3 is 18 amino acids long. Germline CDR1 KGHDR, CDR2 SFDVKD. V shed 2 bases, J shed 4 bases, and the junction held 10 bases outside the gene matches. The CDR3 is CATSDSQVSGRITGELFF. DNA for the CDR3: TGTGCCACCAGTGATTCACAAGTTAGCGGGAGAATCACCGGGGAGCTGTTTTTT.

This clonotype showed up many times. The chain carries TRBV12-3 or TRBV12-4 and TRBJ2-7; D unclear. Trimming pared 7 bases from V and 5 bases from J, leaving 21 bases between. This CDR3 region has 15 residues. The CDR3 is CASNRGSTWANEQYF. The CDR3 bases are TGTGCCAGCAACCGTGGGTCGACTTGGGCTAACGAGCAGTACTTC.

The J gene is TRBJ2-7, the V gene TRBV6-2 or TRBV6-3, with 12 bases matching TRBD2. Germline V gives CDR1 MNHEY, CDR2 SVGEGT. The CDR3 totals 16 residues. Losses at the gene ends were 0 bases for V and 5 bases for J; bases not matched to a gene: 5. CDR3 bases: TGTGCCAGCAGTTACTCTATCCCTAGCGGGAGGGACGAGCAGTACTTC. Translated, it gives CASSYSIPSGRDEQYF.

This chain links TRBV29-1 with TRBJ1-5, with 7 bases identical to TRBD1. The CDR3 sequence is 14 residues long. With V trimmed by 2 bases and J by 3 bases, 4 bases remained unmatched. Germline CDR1 reads SQVTM; CDR2 reads ANQGSEA. CDR3: CSVETGDYNQPQHF. The DNA for the CDR3 is TGCAGCGTTGAAACAGGGGACTACAATCAGCCCCAGCATTTT.

This clonotype was recorded many times. The chain carries TRBV10-3 and TRBJ1-1; D may be TRBD1 (5 bases). The germline V and J ends were trimmed by 8 bases and 0 bases, with 10 bases remaining between them. CDR1 is ENHRY, CDR2 SYGVKD, per germline. The CDR3 runs 13 residues. The chain's CDR3 is CAIRREVNTEAFF. The DNA of the CDR3 is TGTGCCATCCGCAGGGAGGTGAACACTGAAGCTTTCTTT.

V and J are TRBV24-1 and TRBJ2-7; 10 nucleotides line up with TRBD2. Trimming took 3 bases from V and 4 from J; bases not matched to a gene: 8. This CDR3 has 16 residues. The germline gives CDR1 KGHDR, CDR2 SFDVKD. The CDR3 DNA follows: TGTGCCACCAGTGATCGACCAGCGGGAGGGCCATACGAGCAGTACTTC. This translates into CATSDRPAGGPYEQYF.

This clonotype was seen at least ten times. This chain connects TRBV19 to TRBJ1-1, with D possibly being TRBD1 (5 bases). The CDR3 sequence is 16 residues long. From germline, CDR1 is LNHDA and CDR2 SQIVND (reference sequence). Trimming shortened V by 4 bases and J by 0 bases, and 15 bases separated the two germline ends. The CDR3 sequence: CASSTDSPQLNTEAFF. In nucleotides, the CDR3 is TGTGCCAGTAGTACCGACAGTCCTCAATTGAACACTGAAGCTTTCTTT.